The next 7 T cell receptor beta chains were all read from a single sample in a study of shared clonotypes between healthy human individuals. Clones were read by immunoSEQ multiplex PCR, and TCRdb kept only the in-frame ones, dropping some. The sample records 850,000 to 1,100,000 clones, around 77% being singletons. The specimen was memory CD4+ T cells from PBMCs. Subset indicated: CD45RA-negative fraction. The receptors stem from a man younger than 30 in good health. Some clones in this sample may be carry-over from other donors' samples.

About this clone itself: Given a far larger clone just one base away, this is likely a sequencing read error. This sequence joins TRBV30 and TRBJ2-5; D possibly corresponds to TRBD1 (5 bases). Germline CDR1 reads GTSNPN; CDR2 reads SVGIG (reference sequence). This CDR3 region has 15 residues. The CDR3 DNA reads TGTGCCTGGAGTGTACTCGGACACGGCCAAGGGACCCAGTACTTC. It translates to CAWSVLGHGQGTQYF. Supplemented by reference TRBV30 and TRBJ2-5, the full variable domain reads SQTIHQWPATLVQPVGSPLSLECTVEGTSNPNLYWYRQAAGRGLQLLFYSVGIGQISSEVPQNLSASRPQDRQFILSSKKLLLSDSGFYLCAWSVLGHGQGTQYFGPGTRLLVL.

The rearrangement joins TRBV6-5 to TRBJ2-7, with a possible D match to TRBD1 (6 bases). V was clipped by 5 bases and J by 2 bases, with 16 bases between them. CDR1 is MNHEY and CDR2 is SVGAGI in the germline V gene. The CDR3 runs to 15 residues. The CDR3: CASSTTGTPAYEQYF. The CDR3, as DNA: TGTGCCAGCAGTACCACCGGGACACCCGCCTACGAGCAGTACTTC.

J is TRBJ2-5 and V is TRBV6-6; D gene unclear. The CDR3 consists of 14 residues. The V and J ends lost 0 bases and 6 bases respectively, with 11 bases between them. Germline CDR1 is MNHNY and CDR2 is SVGAGI (reference sequence). CDR3 protein: CASSYSILLKTQYF. In DNA, the CDR3 is TGTGCCAGCAGTTACTCGATACTTCTAAAGACCCAGTACTTC.

About this clone: The same CDR3 arises from other DNA sequences in this sample as well. The chain recombines TRBV28 with TRBJ1-2; the D gene is possibly TRBD1 (6 bases). Per germline, CDR1 MDHEN and CDR2 SYDVKM. CDR3 length: 14 amino acids. V was trimmed by 3 bases and J by 2 bases, leaving 10 bases between them. CDR3 in amino acids: CASSLAQGNYGYTF. CDR3 in DNA: TGTGCCAGCAGTTTGGCACAGGGAAACTATGGCTACACCTTC.

This sequence joins TRBV4-3 and TRBJ1-4, with TRBD1 as a possible D gene (5 bases). CDR3 size: 17 residues. Germline V gene sequence: CDR1 LGHNA, CDR2 YSLEER. V gave up 0 bases and J gave up 1 base, with 12 bases separating them. CDR3 in DNA: TGCGCCAGCAGCCAAGATTTAGTAGGGGTAACTAATGAAAAACTGTTTTTT. Protein product: CASSQDLVGVTNEKLFF.

J is TRBJ2-7 and V is TRBV5-8; TRBD2 aligns across 9 bases. V was clipped by 3 bases and J by 3 bases; unmatched bases: 7. CDR1 and CDR2 from the germline V gene are SGHTS and YDEGEE. This CDR3 spans 15 amino acids. The CDR3 loop is CASSSRLAAVYEQYF. CDR3 in DNA: TGTGCCAGCAGCTCTAGACTAGCGGCAGTCTACGAGCAGTACTTC.

Remarks on this clone: The sample has other DNA sequences that encode this CDR3 too. This rearrangement joins TRBV6-1 to TRBJ1-1, with a possible D match to TRBD1 (5 bases). The CDR3 is 14 residues long. V shed 6 bases and J shed 0 bases, with 11 bases lying between them. CDR1 is MNHNS and CDR2 is SASEGT in the germline V gene. The CDR3 sequence is CASSWDRVNTEAFF. CDR3 DNA: TGTGCCAGCAGCTGGGACCGGGTGAACACTGAAGCTTTCTTT.